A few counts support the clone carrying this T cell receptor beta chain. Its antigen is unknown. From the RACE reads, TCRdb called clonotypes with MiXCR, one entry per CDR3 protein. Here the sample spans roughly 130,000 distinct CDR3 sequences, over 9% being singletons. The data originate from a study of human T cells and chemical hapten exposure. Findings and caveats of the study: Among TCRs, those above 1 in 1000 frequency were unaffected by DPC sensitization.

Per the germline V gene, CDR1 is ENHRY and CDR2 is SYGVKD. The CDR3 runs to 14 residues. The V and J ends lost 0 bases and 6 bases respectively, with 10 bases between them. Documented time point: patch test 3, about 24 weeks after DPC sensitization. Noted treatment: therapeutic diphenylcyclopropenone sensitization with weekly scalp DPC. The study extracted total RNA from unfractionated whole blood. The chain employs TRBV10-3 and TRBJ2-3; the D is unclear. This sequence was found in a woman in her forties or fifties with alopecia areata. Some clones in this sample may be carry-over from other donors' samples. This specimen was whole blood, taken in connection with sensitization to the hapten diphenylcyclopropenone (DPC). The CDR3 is CAISESVTRDTQYF. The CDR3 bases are TGTGCCATCAGTGAGTCAGTCACCCGGGATACGCAGTATTTT.